Shown below are 23 T cell receptor beta chains from a single sample sequenced in a study of T-cell reconstitution after alpha-beta-depleted transplantation in children. Preparing the TCRbeta library involved the use of unique molecular identifiers. TCRdb recomputed calls from the PCR reads with MiXCR, one row per CDR3 protein. The table lists more than 200,000 distinct CDR3 sequences, 25% of them singletons. The sample here was PBMCs, taken before TCRalphabeta/CD19-depleted stem cell transplant. Receptors were obtained from a girl aged 2-15 years with Fanconi anemia, due to receive a stem cell transplant.

The table lists this clonotype with many counts. CDR3 sequence: CATSGFDTEAFF. In DNA form, the CDR3 reads TGTGCCACCAGTGGGTTTGACACTGAAGCTTTCTTT. The chain recombines TRBV24-1 with TRBJ1-1; D not certain. The V end lost 5 bases, the J end lost 3 bases, and 6 bases lay between the germline ends. The CDR3 contains 12 residues. Per germline, CDR1 KGHDR and CDR2 SFDVKD.

The chain uses TRBV20-1 and TRBJ2-5; 7 nucleotides agree with TRBD2. V lost 6 bases to trimming and J lost 1 base; unmatched junction nucleotides: 17. The CDR3 covers 17 residues. Germline V lookup: CDR1 DFQATT, CDR2 SNEGSKA (reference sequence). CDR3 amino acids: CSAQTSSRPSSQETQYF. The CDR3 DNA reads TGCAGTGCCCAGACTAGCTCTAGGCCTTCTAGCCAAGAGACCCAGTACTTC.

This clonotype appeared many times. The chain joins TRBV12-3 or TRBV12-4 to TRBJ1-6; D gene unclear. This CDR3 has 14 residues. Trimming took 3 bases from V and 6 from J, leaving 9 bases between them. The CDR3, as DNA: TGTGCCAGCAGTTTCTCGGAGAGTAATTCACCCCTCCACTTT. This translates into CASSFSESNSPLHF.

The table lists this clonotype with many counts. This rearrangement joins TRBV6-5 to TRBJ2-1; TRBD1 is a possible D gene (5 bases). V was pared by 6 bases and J by 0 bases, with 12 bases between. CDR3 length: 15 amino acids. The germline V gene has CDR1 MNHEY and CDR2 SVGAGI. CDR3 region: CASSPPQGSYNEQFF. In nucleotides, the CDR3 is TGTGCCAGCAGCCCCCCCCAGGGCTCCTACAATGAGCAGTTCTTC.

This clonotype was recorded many times. The chain links TRBV4-2 to TRBJ2-5, with 10 bases that match TRBD2. V trimming: 3 bases; J trimming: 3 bases; junction bases outside the gene matches: 4. The CDR3 contains 15 residues. CDR1 LGHNA and CDR2 YNFKEQ come from the germline V gene. CDR3 sequence reads: CASSHRTSGKETQYF. CDR3 bases: TGTGCCAGCAGCCACCGGACTAGCGGAAAAGAGACCCAGTACTTC.

This clonotype was detected ten times or more. The chain couples TRBV12-3 or TRBV12-4 to TRBJ2-7, with D possibly matching TRBD1 (5 bases). The CDR3 consists of 13 residues. Trimming stripped 1 base from V and 6 bases from J, with 10 bases between. The CDR3 spells CASSLDAGREQYF. The CDR3 bases are TGTGCCAGCAGTTTAGATGCAGGGCGCGAGCAGTACTTC.

This clonotype has at least ten counts. The V and J genes are TRBV20-1 and TRBJ2-7; the match to TRBD1 covers 9 bases. J lost 0 bases, V lost 5 bases, and 5 bases had no gene match. The CDR3 loop spans 14 amino acids. Looked up from germline, CDR1 is DFQATT and CDR2 is SNEGSKA (reference sequence). CDR3 protein: CSAPGQGSSYEQYF. The CDR3 bases are TGCAGTGCTCCGGGACAGGGTTCCTCCTACGAGCAGTACTTC.

This clonotype was found many times. The V gene is TRBV29-1, the J gene TRBJ1-2, with 8 positions matching TRBD1. The V segment lost 6 bases and the J segment 1 base; nucleotides outside the gene matches: 16. CDR3 length equals 17 residues. Germline CDR1 SQVTM, CDR2 ANQGSEA. In nucleotides, the CDR3 is TGCAGCGTCCCCCGTTCGACAGGGGTCGGGGGTAACTATGGCTACACCTTC. Its protein is CSVPRSTGVGGNYGYTF.

The table lists this clonotype with a few counts. The V gene is TRBV29-1, the J gene TRBJ1-2; a possible D gene is TRBD1 (5 bases). The V gene lost 6 bases and the J gene lost 7 bases, with 18 bases spanning the gap. Germline loops: CDR1 SQVTM, CDR2 ANQGSEA. The CDR3 is 13 residues long. This chain's CDR3 is CSVRPSGWGGYTF. CDR3 DNA sequence: TGCAGCGTGCGTCCCTCAGGGTGGGGTGGCTACACCTTC.

The chain couples TRBV5-4 to TRBJ2-1; no clear D. V lost 2 bases to trimming and J lost 0 bases, with 21 bases between them. CDR1 is SGHNT, CDR2 YYREEE, per germline (reference sequence). The CDR3 is 19 residues long. In DNA, the CDR3 is TGTGCCAGCAGCTTATTCGGCGTCAGCCAAATTAGCTCCTACAATGAGCAGTTCTTC. Amino acid sequence: CASSLFGVSQISSYNEQFF.

The J gene is TRBJ2-1, the V gene TRBV7-3; either TRBD1 or TRBD2 may fit D (5 bases each). This CDR3 contains 15 residues. Trimming removed 0 bases from V and 2 bases from J, with 8 bases in between. CDR1 is SGHTA and CDR2 is FQGTGA in the germline V gene. DNA for the CDR3: TGTGCCAGCAGCTTAACGGGACCCCCCTACAATGAGCAGTTCTTC. Its protein is CASSLTGPPYNEQFF.

This clonotype was seen repeatedly, ten times or more. The V and J genes are TRBV10-2 and TRBJ2-7; D call uncertain. Germline V gene sequence: CDR1 WSHSY, CDR2 SAAADI. The CDR3 consists of 15 residues. V lost 4 bases and J lost 6, with 19 bases in between. DNA for the CDR3: TGCGCCAGCAGTGCTCCGGGTCAAACTTGGGGCGAGCAGTACTTC. Translating it yields CASSAPGQTWGEQYF.

This clonotype was picked up one time. The rearrangement links TRBV7-3 to TRBJ2-1; maybe TRBD2 (6 bases). Trimming stripped 1 base from V and 10 bases from J, with 8 bases between. Germline loops: CDR1 SGHTA, CDR2 FQGTGA. The CDR3 has 12 amino acids. This CDR3 is CASSLNGGEQFF. In DNA, the CDR3 is TGTGCCAGCAGCTTAAATGGGGGGGAGCAGTTCTTC.

This clonotype showed up just a few times. V usage is TRBV29-1 and J usage is TRBJ2-1; 7 positions agree with TRBD1. CDR1 is SQVTM and CDR2 is ANQGSEA in the germline V gene. The V gene end was trimmed by 3 bases and the J gene end by 5 bases; junction bases not matched to a gene: 4. This CDR3 is 13 amino acids long. The CDR3 reads CSVDIGTDNEQFF. CDR3 nucleotide sequence: TGCAGCGTTGACATAGGGACAGACAATGAGCAGTTCTTC.

The chain joins TRBV2 to TRBJ2-1; possibly TRBD2 for D (5 bases). The V gene's germline CDR1 is SNHLY and CDR2 FYNNEI. The CDR3 has 13 residues. The V end was cut by 6 bases, the J end by 6 bases, with 12 bases between. The CDR3 loop is CASSQWGANEQFF. The CDR3 nucleotides are TGTGCCAGCAGCCAGTGGGGAGCCAATGAGCAGTTCTTC.

This clonotype was counted ten times or more. V gene TRBV29-1 combines with J gene TRBJ2-1, with 7 bases aligning to TRBD2. Germline V lookup: CDR1 SQVTM, CDR2 ANQGSEA. The CDR3 loop spans 17 amino acids. The ends lost 4 bases at V and 0 bases at J; junction bases unmatched: 12. CDR3 region: CSVASTSPLSSYNEQFF. In DNA form, the CDR3 reads TGCAGCGTTGCCTCGACTAGCCCTCTTAGCTCCTACAATGAGCAGTTCTTC.

This rearrangement joins TRBV12-3 or TRBV12-4 to TRBJ1-1; D is ambiguous. V lost 2 bases, J lost 7 bases, and 14 bases lay in between. The CDR3 totals 14 residues. DNA for the CDR3: TGTGCCAGCAGTTTAAAAGCCATACCTTTTGAAGCTTTCTTT. Its translation is CASSLKAIPFEAFF.

In its sample, this clonotype was seen many times. This chain connects TRBV29-1 to TRBJ2-7, with 11 nucleotides matching TRBD2. The CDR3 runs to 13 residues. Germline values: CDR1 SQVTM, CDR2 ANQGSEA. V lost 4 bases, J lost 7 bases, and 6 bases stayed unmatched. CDR3 residues: CSVGSSGRDEQYF. CDR3 DNA: TGCAGCGTTGGTAGTAGCGGGAGGGATGAGCAGTACTTC.

V and J are TRBV6-5 and TRBJ2-1; the D is unclear. The germline gives CDR1 MNHEY, CDR2 SVGAGI. The CDR3 totals 16 residues. Trimming removed 0 bases from V and 0 bases from J, with 9 bases in between. Here the CDR3 reads CASSYSIRYSYNEQFF. The CDR3 DNA follows: TGTGCCAGCAGTTACTCGATCAGGTACTCCTACAATGAGCAGTTCTTC.

This clonotype has ten or more counts. CDR3 loop: CASRTDSYEQYF. DNA for the CDR3: TGTGCCAGCAGGACAGACAGCTACGAGCAGTACTTC. The chain is built from TRBV7-9 and TRBJ2-7, with D possibly matching TRBD1 (5 bases). The CDR3 has 12 amino acids. V was trimmed by 6 bases and J by 3 bases, leaving 9 bases between them. CDR1 SEHNR and CDR2 FQNEAQ come from the germline V gene (reference sequence).

The rearrangement links TRBV4-2 to TRBJ2-5; TRBD2 matches at 9 bases. CDR1 is LGHNA and CDR2 is YNFKEQ in the germline V gene. The ends lost 1 base at V and 1 base at J; junction bases unmatched: 10. The CDR3 extends over 18 amino acids. CDR3 sequence: CASSQGSPLAGFQETQYF. The CDR3 DNA is TGTGCCAGCAGCCAAGGGTCCCCGCTAGCGGGGTTCCAAGAGACCCAGTACTTC.

This clonotype was found a few times. This sequence joins TRBV20-1 and TRBJ2-4; tentative D call: TRBD2 (6 bases). Trimming stripped 0 bases from V and 8 bases from J, with 20 bases between. The germline gives CDR1 DFQATT, CDR2 SNEGSKA (reference sequence). The length of the CDR3 is 16 residues. The CDR3 DNA follows: TGCAGTGCTAGAGATCTCATTGGAGGGTTAGGGCACATTCAGTACTTC. It specifies CSARDLIGGLGHIQYF.

The chain uses TRBV29-1 and TRBJ2-5, with 9 bases lining up with TRBD2. CDR1 and CDR2 from the germline V gene are SQVTM and ANQGSEA. V trimming: 1 base; J trimming: 1 base; junction bases outside the gene matches: 1. The CDR3 is 14 residues long. This CDR3 is CSVEGRGGQETQYF. The CDR3 nucleotides are TGCAGCGTTGAAGGGCGGGGGGGCCAAGAGACCCAGTACTTC.